This T cell receptor beta chain is drawn from a study of OX40 agonist ivuxolimab in advanced cancers. Turning to the study itself: Patient treatment consisted of intravenous ivuxolimab administration every 2 weeks at 0.01 to 10 mg/kg.

Autoimmune disease history or systemic immunosuppression excluded patients. This CDR3 comprises 16 residues. Germline V gene lookup returns CDR1 KGHSH and CDR2 LQKENI. Trimming cost V 6 bases and J 2 bases, with 14 bases left between them. Generated by immunoSEQ multiplex PCR, the TCRdb table keeps only in-frame clones and is missing some. This table holds about 64,000 clones, around 84% found once. This specimen was CD4+ or CD8+ T cells sorted from blood, taken in a trial of the OX40 agonist ivuxolimab. The chain uses TRBV18 and TRBJ2-6; D may match TRBD1 or TRBD2 (7 bases each). This TCR was sampled from an adult with an advanced solid tumor such as melanoma, head and neck, liver or kidney cancer. The CDR3 spells CASSPQGGAGANVLTF. The DNA of the CDR3 is TGTGCCAGCTCTCCCCAGGGGGGGGCTGGGGCCAACGTCCTGACTTTC.